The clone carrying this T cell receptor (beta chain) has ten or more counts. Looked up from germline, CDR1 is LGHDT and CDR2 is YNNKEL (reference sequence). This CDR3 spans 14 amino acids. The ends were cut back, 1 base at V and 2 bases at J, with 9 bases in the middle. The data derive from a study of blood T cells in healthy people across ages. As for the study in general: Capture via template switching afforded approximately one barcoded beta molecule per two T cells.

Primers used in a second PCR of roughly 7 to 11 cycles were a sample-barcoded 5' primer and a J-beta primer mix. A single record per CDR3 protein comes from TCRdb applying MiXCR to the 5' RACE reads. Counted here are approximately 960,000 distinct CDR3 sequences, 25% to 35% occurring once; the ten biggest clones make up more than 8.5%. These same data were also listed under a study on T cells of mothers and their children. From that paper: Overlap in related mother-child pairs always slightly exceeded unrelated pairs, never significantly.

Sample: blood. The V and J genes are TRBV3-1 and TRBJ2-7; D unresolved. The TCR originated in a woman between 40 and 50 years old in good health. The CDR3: CASSQGNFAYEQYF. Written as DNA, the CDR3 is TGTGCCAGCAGCCAAGGAAACTTCGCCTACGAGCAGTACTTC.